This T cell receptor (beta chain) came from a study of metastatic and nonmetastatic thyroid tumors. CDR1 WNHNN and CDR2 SYGVQD come from the germline V gene (reference sequence). This CDR3 comprises 13 residues. General observations from the study: Malignant thyroid tumors reportedly had TCR beta diversity that was significantly higher than in benign nodules, in blood and tumor.

No patient had received any treatment before thyroid surgery. About this clone itself: Its antigen is still unknown.

Using MiXCR, TCRdb re-called clones from the PCR reads. The table shows about 22,000 clones, with around 20% occurring only once. The V gene is TRBV10-1, the J gene TRBJ1-5; the D is unclear. The sequence was collected from a male donor with papillary thyroid cancer or a benign thyroid nodule (not recorded which). Some clones in this sample may be carry-over from other donors' samples. Sequenced: blood. CDR3 coding DNA: TGCGACCCCCGGGAAGCCGGCTATCAGCCCCAGCATTTT. The encoded protein is CDPREAGYQPQHF.